The 13 T cell receptor beta chains listed next were all sequenced from one sample in a study of shared clonotypes between healthy human individuals. Sequencing was performed with immunoSEQ multiplex PCR; in TCRdb, only in-frame clones are kept and a portion is missing. The table lists approximately 340,000 clones, roughly 70% of them singletons. Input material: memory CD4+ T cells sorted from blood. This sample's subset: CD45RA-negative fraction. The receptor source for this set is a man younger than 40 in good health.

The chain has TRBV28 and TRBJ1-5; D gene uncertain. Trimming cost V 10 bases and J 6 bases, with 16 bases left between them. Germline V gene lookup returns CDR1 MDHEN and CDR2 SYDVKM. The length of the CDR3 is 13 residues. The CDR3 loop is CAIRAIGRQPQHF. The CDR3 DNA follows: TGTGCCATCCGGGCGATTGGGCGTCAGCCCCAGCATTTT.

V gene TRBV5-1 combines with J gene TRBJ2-3; D perhaps matches TRBD2 (7 bases). Between the trimmed V and J ends, which lost 10 bases and 0 bases, there was a span of 15 bases. This CDR3 contains 14 residues. Germline assignment: CDR1 SGHRS and CDR2 YFSETQ. This CDR3 reads CAGSRGGSTDTQYF. CDR3 DNA: TGCGCCGGGTCCAGGGGAGGGAGCACAGATACGCAGTATTTT.

The rearrangement links TRBV18 to TRBJ2-2, with D uncertain. Germline CDR1 is KGHSH and CDR2 is LQKENI. V shed 2 bases and J shed 2 bases, with 9 bases lying between them. The CDR3 length is 15 residues. The CDR3: CASSPSQTNTGELFF. In DNA form, the CDR3 reads TGTGCCAGCTCACCAAGCCAGACAAACACCGGGGAGCTGTTTTTT. Supplemented by reference TRBV18 and TRBJ2-2, the full variable domain reads NAGVMQNPRHLVRRRGQEARLRCSPMKGHSHVYWYRQLPEEGLKFMVYLQKENIIDESGMPKERFSAEFPKEGPSILRIQQVVRGDSAAYFCASSPSQTNTGELFFGEGSRLTVL.

This CDR3 reads CASSLGNRETQYF. CDR3 bases: TGTGCCAGCAGCTTAGGGAACCGAGAGACCCAGTACTTC. The rearrangement links TRBV7-2 to TRBJ2-5; no firm D call. CDR1 and CDR2 from the germline V gene are SGHTA and FQGNSA. Trimming took off 1 base at V and 4 bases at J, with 7 bases between the two ends. CDR3 size: 13 residues.

This clone has only a few counts. This chain links TRBV20-1 with TRBJ1-5, with D unclear. With 8 bases removed from V and 16 bases from J, the gap between germline ends came to 15 bases. This CDR3 region has 9 residues. CDR1 DFQATT and CDR2 SNEGSKA come from the germline V gene (reference sequence). The CDR3 is CSSSPNGHF. CDR3 DNA: TGCAGTAGTAGCCCGAATGGACATTTT.

V is TRBV5-1 and J is TRBJ1-2, with 7 nucleotides matching TRBD1. From germline, CDR1 is SGHRS and CDR2 YFSETQ. Trimming cost V 0 bases and J 8 bases; bases outside gene matches: 7. This CDR3 is 14 amino acids long. The CDR3 loop is CASSLDRGSEGYTF. The DNA of the CDR3 is TGCGCCAGCAGCTTGGACAGGGGATCGGAAGGCTACACCTTC.

V is TRBV11-2 and J is TRBJ1-1; D possibly corresponds to TRBD1 (5 bases). Germline V gene lookup returns CDR1 SGHAT and CDR2 FQNNGV. This CDR3 is built from 13 residues. V was cut by 5 bases and J by 6 bases, with 13 bases left in between. The CDR3 sequence is CASSLRRGPEAFF. CDR3 nucleotides: TGTGCCAGCAGCCTGAGGAGGGGTCCTGAAGCTTTCTTT.

The chain couples TRBV27 to TRBJ1-1; 11 bases are shared with TRBD1. The CDR3 has 15 amino acids. With 6 bases clipped from V and 4 bases from J, the junction kept 7 bases outside the gene matches. Germline lookup yields CDR1 MNHEY and CDR2 SMNVEV (reference sequence). CDR3 sequence: CASSYQGTGGTEAFF. The CDR3 region has the DNA TGTGCCAGCAGCTATCAAGGGACAGGGGGCACTGAAGCTTTCTTT.

The chain employs TRBV2 and TRBJ1-1, with D maybe TRBD1 (6 bases). This CDR3 has 13 residues. Germline loops: CDR1 SNHLY, CDR2 FYNNEI. V dropped 6 bases and J dropped 0 bases, with 8 bases sitting between them. CDR3 nucleotides: TGTGCCAGCAGAGGACAGATGAACACTGAAGCTTTCTTT. Its protein product is CASRGQMNTEAFF. Together with reference TRBV2 and TRBJ1-1, the CDR3 gives the full variable domain: EPEVTQTPSHQVTQMGQEVILRCVPISNHLYFYWYRQILGQKVEFLVSFYNNEISEKSEIFDDQFSVERPDGSNFTLKIRSTKLEDSAMYFCASRGQMNTEAFFGQGTRLTVV.

The genes are TRBV10-3 and TRBJ2-7; 7 bases are a match to TRBD2. The CDR3 covers 15 residues. Germline CDR1 and CDR2: ENHRY and SYGVKD. V was clipped by 6 bases and J by 4 bases; unmatched bases: 12. The CDR3: CAIRGGGPSGYEQYF. For the CDR3, the DNA is TGTGCCATCAGGGGGGGAGGGCCCTCCGGGTACGAGCAGTACTTC.

The chain links TRBV6-1 to TRBJ1-4; no reliable D call. Germline CDR1 reads MNHNS; CDR2 reads SASEGT. V shed 2 bases and J shed 8 bases, with 9 bases lying between them. CDR3 length: 13 residues. The CDR3 protein is CASSEIPGEKLFF. CDR3 coding DNA: TGTGCCAGCAGTGAAATTCCAGGAGAAAAACTGTTTTTT.

In its sample, this clone was seen a few times. The J gene is TRBJ2-2, the V gene TRBV9; tentatively, D is TRBD1 (6 bases). Trimming cost V 4 bases and J 0 bases, with 31 bases left between them. The V gene's germline CDR1 is SGDLS and CDR2 YYNGEE. The CDR3 spans 22 residues. CDR3 DNA: TGTGCCAGCAGCCCGAAGTCCCGGGACACCTTAGTTGGGCCCACGAACACCGGGGAGCTGTTTTTT. It yields the protein CASSPKSRDTLVGPTNTGELFF. The variable domain in full, completed from reference TRBV9 and TRBJ2-2, reads DSGVTQTPKHLITATGQRVTLRCSPRSGDLSVYWYQQSLDQGLQFLIQYYNGEERAKGNILERFSAQQFPDLHSELNLSSLELGDSALYFCASSPKSRDTLVGPTNTGELFFGEGSRLTVL.

The J gene is TRBJ2-3, the V gene TRBV7-9; 8 bases fit TRBD2. The germline V gene encodes CDR1 SEHNR and CDR2 FQNEAQ (reference sequence). The ends lost 7 bases at V and 4 bases at J; junction bases unmatched: 7. The CDR3 totals 14 residues. The CDR3 spells CASITGTRPDTQYF. CDR3 DNA sequence: TGTGCCAGCATAACCGGGACTAGACCAGATACGCAGTATTTT.